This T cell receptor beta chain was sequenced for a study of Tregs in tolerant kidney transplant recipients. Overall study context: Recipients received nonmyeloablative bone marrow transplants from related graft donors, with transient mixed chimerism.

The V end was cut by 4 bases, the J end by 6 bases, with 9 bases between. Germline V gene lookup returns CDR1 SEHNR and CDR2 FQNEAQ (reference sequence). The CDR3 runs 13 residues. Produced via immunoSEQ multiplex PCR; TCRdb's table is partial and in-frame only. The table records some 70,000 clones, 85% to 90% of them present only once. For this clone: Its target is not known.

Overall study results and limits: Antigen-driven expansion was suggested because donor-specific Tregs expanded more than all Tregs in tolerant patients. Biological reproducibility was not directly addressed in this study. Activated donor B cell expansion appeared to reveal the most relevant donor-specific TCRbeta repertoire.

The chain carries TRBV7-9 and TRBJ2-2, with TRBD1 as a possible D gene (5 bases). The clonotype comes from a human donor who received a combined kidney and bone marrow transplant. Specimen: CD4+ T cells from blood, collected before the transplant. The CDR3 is CASSSTVPGELFF. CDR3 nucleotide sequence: TGTGCCAGCAGCTCGACAGTCCCCGGGGAGCTGTTTTTT. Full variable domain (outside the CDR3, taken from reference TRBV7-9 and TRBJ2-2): DTGVSQNPRHKITKRGQNVTFRCDPISEHNRLYWYRQTLGQGPEFLTYFQNEAQLEKSRLLSDRFSAERPKGSFSTLEIQRTEQGDSAMYLCASSSTVPGELFFGEGSRLTVL.